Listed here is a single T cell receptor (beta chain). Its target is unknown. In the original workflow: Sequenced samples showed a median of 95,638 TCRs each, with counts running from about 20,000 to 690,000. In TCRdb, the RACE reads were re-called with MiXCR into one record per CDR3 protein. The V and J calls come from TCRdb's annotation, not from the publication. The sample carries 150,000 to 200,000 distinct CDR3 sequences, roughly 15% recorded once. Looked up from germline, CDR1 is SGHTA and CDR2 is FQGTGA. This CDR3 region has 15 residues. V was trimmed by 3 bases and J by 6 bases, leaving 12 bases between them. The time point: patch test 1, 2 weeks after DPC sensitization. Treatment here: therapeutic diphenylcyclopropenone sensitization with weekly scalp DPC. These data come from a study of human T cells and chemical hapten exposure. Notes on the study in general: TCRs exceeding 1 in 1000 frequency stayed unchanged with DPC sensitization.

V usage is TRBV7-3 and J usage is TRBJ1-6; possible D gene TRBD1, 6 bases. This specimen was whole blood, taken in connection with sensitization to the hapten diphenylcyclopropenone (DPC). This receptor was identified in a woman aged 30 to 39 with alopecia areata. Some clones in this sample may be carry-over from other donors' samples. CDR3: CASSFPQGINSPLHF. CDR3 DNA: TGTGCCAGCAGCTTCCCACAGGGCATTAATTCACCCCTCCACTTT.